Following are 5 T cell receptor beta chains from one sample sequenced in a study of T cells after posttransplantation cyclophosphamide. Cells defined as naive were viable CD3+CD4+ or CD3+CD8+ and CCR7+CD45RA+CD45RO-CD95-CD27+CD28+. Profiling relied on immunoSEQ multiplex PCR, and the TCRdb table lists in-frame clones only, not all of them. The table lists about 16,000 clones, roughly 92% of them singletons, with 0.27% in the top ten. The sample comprised naive CD4+ T cells sorted from blood. The receptors here all came from a woman aged 50 to 60 in good health and a related stem cell transplant donor.

V usage is TRBV7-9 and J usage is TRBJ2-1; 9 bases agree with TRBD2. The germline V gene has CDR1 SEHNR and CDR2 FQNEAQ (reference sequence). The CDR3 runs 16 residues. Unmatched junction bases numbered 5, after V lost 4 bases and J lost 1 base. The CDR3 reads CASSSVAGESYNEQFF. The CDR3 bases are TGTGCCAGCAGCTCGGTAGCGGGGGAATCCTACAATGAGCAGTTCTTC. Complete variable domain (other parts from reference TRBV7-9 and TRBJ2-1): DTGVSQNPRHKITKRGQNVTFRCDPISEHNRLYWYRQTLGQGPEFLTYFQNEAQLEKSRLLSDRFSAERPKGSFSTLEIQRTEQGDSAMYLCASSSVAGESYNEQFFGPGTRLTVL.

This chain uses TRBV9 with TRBJ2-3; 11 bases match TRBD2. The CDR3 is made up of 16 amino acids. The trim removed 0 bases at V and 2 bases at J, leaving 2 bases unmatched. The germline V gene has CDR1 SGDLS and CDR2 YYNGEE. CDR3 DNA: TGTGCCAGCAGCGTAGCGACTAGCGGGGCCACAGATACGCAGTATTTT. Its translation: CASSVATSGATDTQYF.

This clone was observed a handful of times. V and J are TRBV10-3 and TRBJ1-1; possible D gene TRBD1, 5 bases. Germline V gene data show CDR1 as ENHRY and CDR2 as SYGVKD. Trimming took 3 bases from V and 10 from J, leaving 12 bases between them. This CDR3 is 12 amino acids long. The CDR3 DNA reads as TGTGCCATCAGTGAACGGCGGGGCACAGCTTTCTTT. This codes for CAISERRGTAFF.

J is TRBJ2-5 and V is TRBV2, with D possibly being TRBD1 (5 bases). The CDR3 has 13 amino acids. Trimming left V 3 bases short and J 2 bases short, with 7 bases between. Per germline, CDR1 SNHLY and CDR2 FYNNEI. The CDR3: CASSDDSQETQYF. The CDR3 coding sequence is TGTGCCAGCAGTGACGACAGTCAAGAGACCCAGTACTTC.

The chain employs TRBV7-2 and TRBJ2-3; D call uncertain. The CDR3 is made up of 14 amino acids. V gave up 5 bases and J gave up 2 bases, with 11 bases separating them. Per germline, CDR1 SGHTA and CDR2 FQGNSA. In DNA form, the CDR3 reads TGTGCCAGCAGCCTTAACATATTCACAGATACGCAGTATTTT. Translation: CASSLNIFTDTQYF.